This T cell receptor (beta chain) was recovered during a study of blood T cell repertoires in COVID-19. Study details: The study drew acute and convalescent COVID-19 samples from the United States, Italy and Spain. The cDNA or gDNA used as material had been derived from T cells, B-cell-depleted T cells, or PBMCs.

Methods used by the authors: It was from reference gene primer amplification that nucleated cell counts were estimated. Method: immunoSEQ multiplex PCR; TCRdb's copy keeps in-frame clones and lacks some. Clone size and the V and J calls come from that table; the DNA yielded D and trimming. The table has approximately 80,000 clones, 65% to 90% seen once. There are 12 residues in the CDR3. V lost 3 bases and J lost 6, with 8 bases in between. CDR1 and CDR2 (germline): MDHEN, SYDVKM. The chain carries TRBV28 and TRBJ2-5; D is possibly TRBD1 (5 bases). The origin of this receptor is a man of 80 years or more with acute or convalescent COVID-19. Sample: peripheral blood. The CDR3 is CASSFDSQTQYF. CDR3 bases: TGTGCCAGCAGTTTCGACAGTCAGACCCAGTACTTC.